The subject of this entry is one TCR beta chain. Its antigen remains unknown. This sample is drawn from a study of graft-versus-host responses after intestinal transplantation. About the research overall: The whole recipient group had anti-thymocyte globulin induction followed by tacrolimus and steroids for roughly three years. Notes on the study in general: Some patients had graft-donor T cell macrochimerism, and their allografts showed high graft-versus-host to host-versus-graft clonal ratios. Recipient bone marrow held GvH clones, some seen earlier in ileum or blood. Circulating GvH clones peaking coincided with falling HvG clones soon after transplant.

This CDR3 is 13 amino acids long. Trimming left V 3 bases short and J 5 bases short, with 11 bases between. Germline CDR1 SGHVS, CDR2 FQNEAQ. The protocol was immunoSEQ multiplex PCR, while the TCRdb copy is restricted to in-frame clones and leaves out a portion. The profile covers tens of thousands of clones, with approximately 88% appearing a single time and 2.5% taken by the ten largest. This clonotype was obtained from a human donor who received an intestinal transplant. Source: unstimulated CD8+ T cells sorted from spleen or lymph node cells, taken before intestinal transplant. The rearrangement joins TRBV7-8 to TRBJ2-7; perhaps TRBD1 as D (6 bases). This CDR3 is CASSFNRVNEQYF. Here the CDR3 DNA reads TGTGCCAGCAGCTTTAACAGGGTCAACGAGCAGTACTTC.